This TCR beta chain is from a study of technical replicates of blood from a handful of donors. Method: immunoSEQ multiplex PCR; TCRdb's copy keeps in-frame clones and lacks some. The sample contains about 66,000 clones, approximately 90% of which appear only once. Germline-derived CDR1 and CDR2 are ENHRY and SYGVKD. CDR3 size: 13 residues. Trimming shortened V by 5 bases and J by 5 bases, and 12 bases separated the two germline ends. In this sample, this clone turned up a few times. The genes are TRBV10-3 and TRBJ1-1; the D gene is possibly TRBD1 (5 bases). The material sequenced was PBMCs. The sequence derives from a human donor in good health. Some clones in this sample may be carry-over from other donors' samples. The CDR3: CAISSRGGTEAFF. The CDR3, as DNA: TGTGCCATCAGTTCCCGGGGGGGAACTGAAGCTTTCTTT.